This TCR beta chain appears in the sequencing data of a study of T cells in Graves' hyperthyroidism and ophthalmopathy. Germline V gene lookup returns CDR1 SNHLY and CDR2 FYNNEI. Trimming took off 7 bases at V and 2 bases at J, with 15 bases between the two ends. This CDR3 is built from 14 residues. Regions amplified from RNA transcripts were the TCR beta CDR3 regions. HTBI primers were used for first-round RT-PCR of the TCR CDR3. TCRdb processed the multiplex PCR reads anew with MiXCR; each CDR3 protein has one entry. This sample yields about 560,000 distinct CDR3 sequences, of which over 15% are seen a single time; more than 15% belongs to the top ten.

The TCR sequence derives from a woman between 18 and 29 years old with Graves' hyperthyroidism. V gene TRBV2 combines with J gene TRBJ2-7, with a tentative D call TRBD2 (6 bases). Input material: blood. In nucleotides, the CDR3 is TGTGCCAGCAACCTGGAGGGGACGGCCTACGAGCAGTACTTC. Protein: CASNLEGTAYEQYF.